The next 18 T cell receptor beta chains were all read from a single sample in a study of T cell repertoires in cytomegalovirus infection. Antigen specificity for these receptors is unknown. Each CDR3 protein is one row after TCRdb ran MiXCR on the reads. The data contain 830,000 or so distinct CDR3 sequences, about 30% of them singletons. The sequencing here drew on cultured CD8+ T cells from PBMCs, taken from culture after CMV antigen stimulation. These TCRs come from a human donor in good health (CMV status not recorded). Some clones in this sample may be carry-over from other donors' samples.

About this clonotype itself: This may be a read error: a much more frequent sequence differs by one nucleotide. V gene TRBV7-4 combines with J gene TRBJ1-2; D unresolved. Looked up from germline, CDR1 is SGHVT and CDR2 is SQSDAQ. This CDR3 spans 13 amino acids. This CDR3 reads CTSSLGNLEGYTF. Here the CDR3 DNA reads TGTACCAGCAGCTTAGGAAACCTCGAGGGCTACACCTTC.

V usage is TRBV14 and J usage is TRBJ2-7; perhaps TRBD2 as D (6 bases). V lost 1 base to trimming and J lost 3 bases, with 16 bases between them. Germline V gene data show CDR1 as SGHDN and CDR2 as FVKESK. The CDR3 has 16 amino acids. The CDR3 sequence: CASSQGAGHTVYEQYV. CDR3 DNA: TGTGCCAGCAGCCAAGGGGCGGGGCACACTGTCTACGAGCAGTACGTC.

This clonotype was observed a handful of times. The rearrangement uses TRBV5-5 and TRBJ2-4; TRBD1 is a possible D gene (5 bases). CDR3 length: 15 residues. Trimming pared 3 bases from V and 1 base from J, leaving 11 bases between. Germline V gene lookup returns CDR1 SGHKS and CDR2 YYEKEE (reference sequence). This chain's CDR3 is CASSSSQEAKNIQYF. The CDR3 coding sequence is TGTGCCAGCAGCTCCTCACAGGAGGCCAAAAACATTCAGTACTTC.

This sequence joins TRBV12-3 or TRBV12-4 and TRBJ2-1, with 10 bases lining up with TRBD2. V dropped 6 bases and J dropped 8; count of bases not matched to a gene: 7. The CDR3 is 14 residues long. The CDR3 reads CASSPVAGGYEQFF. The DNA of the CDR3 is TGTGCCAGCAGCCCCGTAGCGGGGGGCTATGAGCAGTTCTTC.

This clonotype was counted between two and nine times. The chain uses TRBV6-4 and TRBJ1-1, with D possibly TRBD1 on 5 matching bases. Trimming removed 2 bases from V and 4 bases from J, with 14 bases in between. In germline, CDR1 is MRHNA, CDR2 SNTAGT. CDR3 length: 15 amino acids. Here the CDR3 DNA reads TGTGCCAGCAGTGACGGGGCAGGGAGGGGCACTGAAGCTTTCTTT. Translated: CASSDGAGRGTEAFF.

A few counts support this clonotype. The chain couples TRBV7-8 to TRBJ2-1, with D maybe TRBD2 (6 bases). Germline V lookup: CDR1 SGHVS, CDR2 FQNEAQ. V lost 6 bases and J 8 bases, leaving 20 bases between the germline ends. The CDR3 contains 15 residues. The CDR3 loop reads CASRVRRAPGDEQFF. CDR3 coding DNA: TGTGCCAGCAGGGTTCGTAGGGCCCCGGGGGATGAGCAGTTCTTC.

In its sample, this clonotype was seen a few times. The chain combines TRBV5-1 with TRBJ1-5; no clear D gene. The CDR3 runs 15 residues. The germline gives CDR1 SGHRS, CDR2 YFSETQ. V shed 0 bases and J shed 9 bases, with 16 bases lying between them. The CDR3 reads CASSLVGPAEGPQHF. DNA for the CDR3: TGCGCCAGCAGCTTGGTTGGGCCAGCAGAGGGGCCCCAGCATTTT.

J is TRBJ2-1 and V is TRBV4-1; D might be TRBD2 (5 bases). This CDR3 has 13 amino acids. Germline lookup yields CDR1 MGHRA and CDR2 YSYEKL. Trimming pared 1 base from V and 8 bases from J, leaving 9 bases between. CDR3 residues: CASSQVARDEQFF. The CDR3 nucleotides read TGCGCCAGCAGCCAAGTAGCGAGGGATGAGCAGTTCTTC.

This clonotype was picked up a small number of times. The genes are TRBV12-3 or TRBV12-4 and TRBJ2-5; tentatively, D is TRBD1 or TRBD2 (5 bases each). V was trimmed by 6 bases and J by 2 bases, leaving 10 bases between them. The CDR3 extends over 13 amino acids. CDR3 in amino acids: CASRGPPQETQYF. The CDR3 DNA reads as TGTGCCAGCAGGGGACCCCCTCAAGAGACCCAGTACTTC.

The gene calls are TRBV27 and TRBJ2-5, with TRBD2 matching over 11 bases. J lost 5 bases, V lost 6 bases, and 8 bases had no gene match. The CDR3 sequence is 15 residues long. Germline CDR1 is MNHEY and CDR2 is SMNVEV (reference sequence). This chain's CDR3 is CASSPSGGPYETQYF. CDR3 bases: TGTGCCAGCAGCCCTAGCGGGGGGCCGTACGAGACCCAGTACTTC.

This clonotype occurred a few times. The gene calls are TRBV5-6 and TRBJ2-7, with a weak D call TRBD1 (6 bases). Trimming stripped 2 bases from V and 6 bases from J, with 15 bases between. This CDR3 spans 14 amino acids. Germline CDR1 and CDR2: SGHDT and YYEEEE. CDR3 sequence: CASSFGTGMLEQYV. The CDR3 DNA follows: TGTGCCAGCAGCTTTGGTACAGGGATGCTCGAGCAGTACGTC.

V is TRBV19 and J is TRBJ1-1; D is unresolved. The CDR3 is 13 residues long. Germline CDR1 LNHDA, CDR2 SQIVND (reference sequence). Trimming left V 0 bases short and J 8 bases short, with 10 bases between. CDR3 sequence reads: CASSIDPGREAFF. In DNA, the CDR3 is TGTGCCAGTAGTATAGATCCTGGGAGGGAAGCTTTCTTT.

The CDR3 reads CASTPGGSSYTF. The CDR3 DNA follows: TGTGCCAGCACCCCCGGGGGGAGTAGCTACACCTTC. The chain uses TRBV12-3 or TRBV12-4 and TRBJ1-2; D perhaps matches TRBD1 (5 bases). This CDR3 contains 12 residues. The V end was cut by 7 bases, the J end by 9 bases, with 15 bases between.

V and J are TRBV18 and TRBJ2-6; a possible D gene is TRBD1 (5 bases). Germline assignment: CDR1 KGHSH and CDR2 LQKENI. The CDR3 sequence is 16 residues long. V gave up 3 bases and J gave up 2 bases, with 11 bases separating them. CDR3 sequence reads: CASSPTDFPGANVLTF. CDR3 nucleotide sequence: TGTGCCAGCTCACCGACAGACTTCCCTGGGGCCAACGTCCTGACTTTC.

This clonotype was seen a handful of times. This CDR3 reads CASSLHPSSYEQYF. CDR3 sequence (DNA): TGCGCCAGCAGCCTACACCCGAGCTCCTACGAGCAGTACTTC. The V and J genes are TRBV4-1 and TRBJ2-7, with no clear D. The CDR3 totals 14 residues. Germline lookup yields CDR1 MGHRA and CDR2 YSYEKL. V was shortened by 4 bases and J by 0 bases, with 10 bases between the two germline ends.

The chain couples TRBV27 to TRBJ1-2; tentative D call: TRBD1 (6 bases). Germline loops: CDR1 MNHEY, CDR2 SMNVEV (reference sequence). The CDR3 is 14 amino acids. Trimming took 2 bases from V and 4 from J, leaving 11 bases between them. CDR3 in DNA: TGTGCCAGCAGTTTAGCCAGGGGAGTCTATGGCTACACCTTC. Its protein product is CASSLARGVYGYTF.

This clonotype was seen at least ten times. The V call is TRBV5-1, the J call TRBJ2-5, with 8 bases matching TRBD2. The CDR3 is made up of 16 amino acids. In germline, CDR1 is SGHRS, CDR2 YFSETQ. V was pared by 4 bases and J by 0 bases, with 8 bases of the junction left unmatched. CDR3 amino acids: CASSGWRGGNQETQYF. CDR3 coding DNA: TGCGCCAGCAGCGGCTGGCGCGGGGGGAACCAAGAGACCCAGTACTTC.

This clonotype was picked up many times. V gene TRBV6-5 combines with J gene TRBJ2-5, with TRBD2 as a possible D gene (6 bases). From germline, CDR1 is MNHEY and CDR2 SVGAGI. The CDR3 runs to 15 residues. V was clipped by 0 bases and J by 2 bases, with 10 bases between them. Here the CDR3 reads CASSYSGLLQETQYF. CDR3 bases: TGTGCCAGCAGTTACTCCGGACTATTACAAGAGACCCAGTACTTC.